These 5 T cell receptor beta chains were sequenced from one sample in a study of cytomegalovirus exposure and HLA in healthy donors. Use of 60 Vbeta and 13 Jbeta primers characterized the PCR. The table came from immunoSEQ multiplex PCR; TCRdb's copy has only in-frame clones and leaves some out. The repertoire includes about 70,000 clones, 65% to 70% of them detected once, and 11% sits in the top ten. Sequencing was carried out using PBMCs. These receptor sequences come from a woman aged 25 to 39 in good health and CMV-seronegative.

The CDR3 DNA reads TGTGCCAGCAGCCCGCCAGGGACTAGCGGGGCTTATACGCAGTATTTT. Amino acids: CASSPPGTSGAYTQYF. The J gene is TRBJ2-3, the V gene TRBV14; 13 positions match TRBD2. Trimming cost V 4 bases and J 7 bases; bases outside gene matches: 8. Germline loops: CDR1 SGHDN, CDR2 FVKESK. The CDR3 contains 16 residues.

The rearrangement joins TRBV30 to TRBJ2-7; D gene ambiguous. V lost 0 bases to trimming and J lost 2 bases, with 11 bases between them. CDR1 GTSNPN and CDR2 SVGIG come from the germline V gene (reference sequence). This CDR3 is 14 amino acids long. The CDR3 nucleotides read TGTGCCTGGAGTGTACCTCCAGGTCCCTACGAGCAGTACTTC. It translates to CAWSVPPGPYEQYF.

The chain links TRBV7-3 to TRBJ2-1; TRBD2 aligns across 7 bases. This CDR3 spans 13 amino acids. Germline CDR1 is SGHTA and CDR2 is FQGTGA. V lost 4 bases to trimming and J lost 7 bases; unmatched junction nucleotides: 4. In DNA, the CDR3 is TGTGCCAGCAGCTCCGGACTAGTTAATGAGCAGTTCTTC. It yields the protein CASSSGLVNEQFF.

The chain is built from TRBV14 and TRBJ1-1; D possibly corresponds to TRBD1 (6 bases). Germline CDR1 reads SGHDN; CDR2 reads FVKESK. This CDR3 comprises 14 residues. The V gene lost 4 bases and the J gene lost 1 base, with 10 bases spanning the gap. DNA for the CDR3: TGTGCCAGCAGCCCCCCGGGACAGAACACTGAAGCTTTCTTT. It specifies CASSPPGQNTEAFF.

This clone was seen a few times. This chain joins TRBV7-3 and TRBJ1-1; 7 bases match TRBD1. Germline V lookup: CDR1 SGHTA, CDR2 FQGTGA. The ends lost 5 bases at V and 3 bases at J; junction bases unmatched: 6. The CDR3 has 14 amino acids. CDR3 bases: TGTGCCAGCAGCGCCACAGGGGCGGACACTGAAGCTTTCTTT. This codes for CASSATGADTEAFF.